This TCR beta chain was sequenced in a study of cytomegalovirus exposure and HLA in healthy donors. Study-level results: The majority of TCR sequences were rare, yet some public TCRs appeared in many donors. In vitro confirmation showed three CMV-associated chains to be CMV antigen specific.

Only in-frame clones appear in the TCRdb table, and some are missing; sequencing was by immunoSEQ multiplex PCR. The profile shows under 300,000 clones, 80% to 90% of them singletons. The CDR3 loop spans 15 amino acids. Trimming took 6 bases from V and 5 from J; bases not matched to a gene: 12. CDR1 MNHEY and CDR2 SVGAGI come from the germline V gene. Points on this clone: Its cognate antigen is unknown.

The chain uses TRBV6-5 and TRBJ1-1; 7 bases match TRBD1. The sequenced sample was PBMCs. The receptor comes from a woman aged 18-29 years in good health and CMV-seronegative. The CDR3 spells CASRTKGAPGTEAFF. In DNA form, the CDR3 reads TGTGCCAGCAGGACCAAGGGGGCGCCGGGAACTGAAGCTTTCTTT.